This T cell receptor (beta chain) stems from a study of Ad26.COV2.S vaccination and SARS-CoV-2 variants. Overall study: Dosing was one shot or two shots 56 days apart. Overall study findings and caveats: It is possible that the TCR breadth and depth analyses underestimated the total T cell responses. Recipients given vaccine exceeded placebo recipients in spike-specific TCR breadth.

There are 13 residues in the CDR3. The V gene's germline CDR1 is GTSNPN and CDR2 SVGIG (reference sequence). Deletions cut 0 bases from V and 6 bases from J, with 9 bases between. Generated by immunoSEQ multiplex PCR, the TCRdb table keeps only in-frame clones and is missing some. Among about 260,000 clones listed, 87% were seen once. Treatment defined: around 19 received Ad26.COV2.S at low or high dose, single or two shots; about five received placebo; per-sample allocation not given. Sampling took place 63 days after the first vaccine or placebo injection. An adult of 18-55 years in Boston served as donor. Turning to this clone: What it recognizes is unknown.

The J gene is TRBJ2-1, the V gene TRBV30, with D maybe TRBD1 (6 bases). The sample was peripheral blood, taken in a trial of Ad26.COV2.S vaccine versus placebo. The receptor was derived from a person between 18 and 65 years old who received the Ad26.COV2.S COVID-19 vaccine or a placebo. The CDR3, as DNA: TGTGCCTGGAGTGTACAACAGGGCAATGAGCAGTTCTTC. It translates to CAWSVQQGNEQFF.